The clone carrying this TCR beta chain came up a few times. One end of the junction varies from germline; a read error may be responsible. The CDR3 extends over 14 amino acids. The germline gives CDR1 DFQATT, CDR2 SNEGSKA (reference sequence). These data originate in a study of patients and donors after allogeneic stem cell transplantation. TCRdb redid the calling of the RT-PCR reads with MiXCR, one entry per CDR3 protein. The table records approximately 250,000 distinct CDR3 sequences, 12% to 15% of them present only once. The sample was blood, either unsorted or a sorted T cell fraction (not recorded which). The sequence was collected from a human donor who was either an allogeneic HSCT recipient or a stem cell or donor lymphocyte infusion donor (not recorded which). It is not recorded whose cells these are; they may come from a transplant donor. The V call is TRBV20-1, the J call TRBJ2-1, with 12 bases aligning to TRBD2. The CDR3 here is CSARDKLAGGPRPF. CDR3 bases: TGCAGTGCTAGAGATAAACTAGCGGGGGGACCCCGCCCCTTC.